This passage covers 13 T cell receptor beta chains from one sample sequenced in a study of T cell clonotyping in hematopoietic cell transplantation (dated by TCRdb to about 2021). Libraries were made using the immunoSEQ multiplex PCR assay. What TCRdb holds here is the immuneACCESS table cut down to in-frame rearrangements. Part of the clones is not present; checked against another copy, under half of the missing clones reflect an unresolved V gene, and the others are unexplained. Here the sample has approximately 15,000 clones; under 90% occur a single time. Around 4.3% of the sample is in the top ten clones. The time point label on this specimen signifies: 100 days after allo-HCT. The sequencing used PBMCs, collected 100 days after allogeneic stem cell transplant. All receptors come from a male patient aged 55 to 69 who had an allogeneic stem cell transplant from a related donor, so the T cells may come from the graft donor. Some clones in this sample may be carry-over from other donors' samples.

A word on this clone: Because the CDR3's place on the DNA is in doubt, the DNA is left out and the CDR3 is given as listed by TCRdb. This chain uses TRBV6-5 with TRBJ1-5; TRBD1, the table's D call, was not compared with the DNA. Germline V CDR1 and CDR2: MNHEY, SVGAGI. Termini included, the CDR3 measures 14 amino acids. The CDR3 sequence: CASSSSQGAQPQHF.

CDR3 in amino acids: CASSSSLGTQYF. CDR3 DNA: TGTGCCAGCAGCTCATCCCTGGGGACCCAGTACTTC. The chain recombines TRBV7-8 with TRBJ2-5; the D is unclear. CDR3 length equals 12 residues. Germline V CDR1 and CDR2: SGHVS, FQNEAQ. V was clipped by 4 bases and J by 7 bases, with 10 bases between them. Full variable domain (rest looked up from reference TRBV7-8 and TRBJ2-5): GAGVSQSPRYKVAKRGQDVALRCDPISGHVSLFWYQQALGQGPEFLTYFQNEAQLDKSGLPSDRFFAERPEGSVSTLKIQRTQQEDSAVYLCASSSSLGTQYFGPGTRLLVL.

The chain carries TRBV7-9 and TRBJ1-6; 8 positions match TRBD1. The germline V gene has CDR1 SEHNR and CDR2 FQNEAQ (reference sequence). This CDR3 has 15 residues. V shed 3 bases and J 5 bases; nucleotides not matched to a gene: 3. CDR3 sequence: CASSFTGGNNSPLHF. CDR3 bases: TGTGCCAGCAGCTTTACAGGGGGGAATAATTCACCCCTCCACTTT.

This rearrangement joins TRBV5-1 to TRBJ2-5; perhaps TRBD2 as D (5 bases). V lost 4 bases and J 2 bases, leaving 15 bases between the germline ends. The CDR3 covers 15 residues. Germline V CDR1 and CDR2: SGHRS, YFSETQ. CDR3 amino acids: CASSPLPGTQETQYF. CDR3 DNA: TGCGCCAGCAGCCCCCTACCGGGAACACAAGAGACCCAGTACTTC.

The gene calls are TRBV27 and TRBJ2-7; 7 bases agree with TRBD1. CDR1 and CDR2 (germline): MNHEY, SMNVEV (reference sequence). V trimming: 6 bases; J trimming: 2 bases; junction bases outside the gene matches: 7. The CDR3 has 14 amino acids. As DNA, the CDR3 is TGTGCCAGCAGGAGACAGGGTCCCCCCTACGAGCAGTACTTC. The encoded protein is CASRRQGPPYEQYF.

The V call is TRBV2, the J call TRBJ1-4; 8 nucleotides align to TRBD1. The CDR3 length is 16 residues. Germline loops: CDR1 SNHLY, CDR2 FYNNEI. J lost 1 base, V lost 3 bases, and 4 bases had no gene match. CDR3 bases: TGTGCCAGCAGTGAGCCCAGGGGGCAAACTAATGAAAAACTGTTTTTT. The encoded protein is CASSEPRGQTNEKLFF.

The chain employs TRBV19 and TRBJ1-3; D gene ambiguous. The V end was cut by 9 bases, the J end by 5 bases, with 14 bases between. The CDR3 consists of 13 residues. CDR1 and CDR2 from the germline V gene are LNHDA and SQIVND (reference sequence). The CDR3 spells CASRTLGRNTIYF. DNA of the CDR3: TGTGCCAGCCGAACTCTGGGTCGAAACACCATATATTTT.

DNA for the CDR3: TGTGCCAGCAGTCCCCCGGGACAGGAAGGGGAGACCCAGTACTTC. It encodes CASSPPGQEGETQYF. The chain carries TRBV28 and TRBJ2-5; 8 nucleotides match TRBD1. This CDR3 is built from 15 residues. The trim removed 5 bases at V and 5 bases at J, leaving 10 bases unmatched. Germline CDR1 reads MDHEN; CDR2 reads SYDVKM. Together with reference TRBV28 and TRBJ2-5, the CDR3 gives the full variable domain: DVKVTQSSRYLVKRTGEKVFLECVQDMDHENMFWYRQDPGLGLRLIYFSYDVKMKEKGDIPEGYSVSREKKERFSLILESASTNQTSMYLCASSPPGQEGETQYFGPGTRLLVL.

The chain employs TRBV5-6 and TRBJ2-3; no clear D gene. Deletions cut 2 bases from V and 2 bases from J, with 9 bases between. CDR1 and CDR2 (germline): SGHDT, YYEEEE. CDR3 length: 14 residues. The CDR3 nucleotides are TGTGCCAGCAGCTTAACGCCAATCACAGATACGCAGTATTTT. Translating gives CASSLTPITDTQYF. The whole variable domain, remainder taken from reference TRBV5-6 and TRBJ2-3, is DAGVTQSPTHLIKTRGQQVTLRCSPKSGHDTVSWYQQALGQGPQFIFQYYEEEERQRGNFPDRFSGHQFPNYSSELNVNALLLGDSALYLCASSLTPITDTQYFGPGTRLTVL.

DNA of the CDR3: TGTGCCACCAGCAGAAACCGGGCCGCCGGGGAGCTGTTTTTT. It is translated as CATSRNRAAGELFF. The chain links TRBV15 to TRBJ2-2; D is ambiguous. CDR1 and CDR2 (germline): LNHNV, YYDKDF (reference sequence). V was trimmed by 2 bases and J by 6 bases, leaving 10 bases between them. The CDR3 length is 14 residues.

The table lists this clone with a few counts. The V call is TRBV25-1, the J call TRBJ1-1, with TRBD1 matching over 7 bases. Germline lookup yields CDR1 MGHDK and CDR2 SYGVNS. The CDR3 contains 14 residues. Germline trimming cut 6 bases from V and 4 bases from J; bases unmatched to any gene: 8. CDR3 loop: CASRPTGPSTEAFF. CDR3 coding DNA: TGTGCCAGCAGGCCGACAGGGCCTTCCACTGAAGCTTTCTTT.

The CDR3 DNA reads TGCAGCGTTGTATTGTGGGCTGGGACGCTAGAGCAGTACTTC. Encoded protein: CSVVLWAGTLEQYF. The V and J genes are TRBV29-1 and TRBJ2-7; D may be TRBD1 or TRBD2 (5 bases each). CDR3 length equals 14 residues. V lost 4 bases to trimming and J lost 7 bases, with 20 bases between them. The germline V gene has CDR1 SQVTM and CDR2 ANQGSEA.

The chain has TRBV5-4 and TRBJ2-5, with TRBD1 as a possible D gene (5 bases). The CDR3 spans 13 residues. Germline V lookup: CDR1 SGHNT, CDR2 YYREEE (reference sequence). The germline V and J ends were trimmed by 7 bases and 1 base, with 11 bases remaining between them. The CDR3 region has the DNA TGTGCCAGCCAACCGGACACCCAAGAGACCCAGTACTTC. As protein: CASQPDTQETQYF.